These 15 T cell receptor beta chains originate from one sample sequenced in a study of blood T cell repertoires in COVID-19. Libraries were prepared by immunoSEQ multiplex PCR; TCRdb keeps only in-frame clonotypes and omits some of them. The data contain about 280,000 clones, roughly 89% of them singletons. The source material was peripheral blood. The receptors stem from a man between 40 and 49 years old with acute or convalescent COVID-19.

CDR3 sequence reads: CASSETGGGRAFF. The CDR3, as DNA: TGTGCCAGCAGTGAGACAGGGGGTGGTAGAGCTTTCTTT. This chain uses TRBV25-1 with TRBJ1-1; 9 nucleotides agree with TRBD1. This CDR3 is 13 amino acids long. The junction had 6 bases not matched to a gene; V was cut back by 3 bases and J by 10 bases. The germline V gene encodes CDR1 MGHDK and CDR2 SYGVNS.

In this sample, this clone turned up once. The V gene is TRBV7-2, the J gene TRBJ1-2; tentatively, D is TRBD1 (6 bases). The CDR3 is made up of 16 amino acids. Looked up from germline, CDR1 is SGHTA and CDR2 is FQGNSA. V gave up 0 bases and J gave up 1 base, with 12 bases separating them. DNA of the CDR3: TGTGCCAGCAGCTTAGCCCCCTGGACAGATAACTATGGCTACACCTTC. Amino acid sequence: CASSLAPWTDNYGYTF.

The rearrangement uses TRBV19 and TRBJ1-1; 8 bases are a match to TRBD1. Germline V CDR1 and CDR2: LNHDA, SQIVND (reference sequence). This CDR3 comprises 15 residues. Unmatched junction bases numbered 9, after V lost 5 bases and J lost 4 bases. This CDR3 is CASSPFQGASTEAFF. The CDR3 coding sequence is TGTGCCAGTAGTCCCTTTCAGGGGGCGAGCACTGAAGCTTTCTTT.

This chain uses TRBV24-1 with TRBJ2-3; a weak D match, TRBD1 (6 bases). Germline values: CDR1 KGHDR, CDR2 SFDVKD. The CDR3 sequence is 13 residues long. V gave up 9 bases and J gave up 7 bases, with 16 bases separating them. DNA for the CDR3: TGTGCCACCCAGGACAGCTGGGGGAATACGCAGTATTTT. Translation gives CATQDSWGNTQYF.

V gene TRBV11-2 combines with J gene TRBJ2-1, with 7 bases that match TRBD1. CDR3 length: 14 residues. V dropped 4 bases and J dropped 9; count of bases not matched to a gene: 9. Germline V CDR1 and CDR2: SGHAT, FQNNGV. CDR3 DNA: TGTGCCAGCAGCTCCCGGGACAGCCTGAGTGAGCAGTTCTTC. This encodes CASSSRDSLSEQFF. Together with reference TRBV11-2 and TRBJ2-1, the CDR3 gives the full variable domain: EAGVAQSPRYKIIEKRQSVAFWCNPISGHATLYWYQQILGQGPKLLIQFQNNGVVDDSQLPKDRFSAERLKGVDSTLKIQPAKLEDSAVYLCASSSRDSLSEQFFGPGTRLTVL.

The J gene is TRBJ2-1, the V gene TRBV7-8; 8 bases line up with TRBD1. V dropped 3 bases and J dropped 5; count of bases not matched to a gene: 6. The germline V gene has CDR1 SGHVS and CDR2 FQNEAQ. This CDR3 region has 15 residues. The CDR3 spells CASSFRGPGNNEQFF. As DNA, the CDR3 is TGTGCCAGCAGCTTCAGGGGGCCCGGTAACAATGAGCAGTTCTTC.

This clone was counted only a few times. Additional DNA sequences in this sample encode the identical CDR3. CDR3 bases: TGTGCCAGCTCACCCACAGGGGACTATGGCTACACCTTC. Protein product: CASSPTGDYGYTF. The V and J genes are TRBV18 and TRBJ1-2, with TRBD1 matching over 7 bases. The CDR3 is 13 residues long. The ends lost 3 bases at V and 3 bases at J; junction bases unmatched: 1. The germline V gene has CDR1 KGHSH and CDR2 LQKENI. Looking up the rest from reference TRBV18 and TRBJ1-2 gives the full variable domain: NAGVMQNPRHLVRRRGQEARLRCSPMKGHSHVYWYRQLPEEGLKFMVYLQKENIIDESGMPKERFSAEFPKEGPSILRIQQVVRGDSAAYFCASSPTGDYGYTFGSGTRLTVV.

The sample holds a few counts of this clone. This rearrangement joins TRBV9 to TRBJ1-2; D not certain. The germline CDR1 and CDR2 sequences are SGDLS and YYNGEE. The CDR3 covers 13 residues. Trimming removed 4 bases from V and 3 bases from J, with 10 bases in between. The CDR3 DNA follows: TGTGCCAGCAGCCGAACGGGAGACTATGGCTACACCTTC. Translation gives CASSRTGDYGYTF.

V and J are TRBV29-1 and TRBJ2-5, with 7 bases that match TRBD1. Germline loops: CDR1 SQVTM, CDR2 ANQGSEA. The V gene end was trimmed by 7 bases and the J gene end by 4 bases; junction bases not matched to a gene: 0. This CDR3 region has 10 residues. The DNA for the CDR3 is TGCAGCGCAGGGGGAGAGACCCAGTACTTC. This translates into CSAGGETQYF.

A few counts support this clone. The chain recombines TRBV5-1 with TRBJ2-7, with 9 bases fitting TRBD2. This CDR3 region has 15 residues. J lost 3 bases, V lost 5 bases, and 9 bases had no gene match. Germline assignment: CDR1 SGHRS and CDR2 YFSETQ. CDR3 in DNA: TGCGCCAGCAGTCCCTCCTGGCGGGGGGGCTACGAGCAGTACTTC. Its protein product is CASSPSWRGGYEQYF.

The chain employs TRBV11-2 and TRBJ1-2; D is perhaps TRBD1 (5 bases). The CDR3 totals 15 residues. Looked up from germline, CDR1 is SGHAT and CDR2 is FQNNGV. V lost 1 base to trimming and J lost 4 bases, with 13 bases between them. CDR3 residues: CASSLGGGELYGYTF. CDR3 DNA sequence: TGTGCCAGCAGCTTAGGTGGAGGGGAACTCTATGGCTACACCTTC.

This clone appeared a few times. The chain combines TRBV15 with TRBJ1-4, with no clear D. V lost 1 base, J lost 0 bases, and 9 bases lay in between. Germline loops: CDR1 LNHNV, CDR2 YYDKDF (reference sequence). The length of the CDR3 is 16 residues. CDR3: CATSRARDTTNEKLFF. The CDR3 bases are TGTGCCACCAGCAGAGCCCGGGATACAACTAATGAAAAACTGTTTTTT.

V and J are TRBV6-5 and TRBJ1-2; tentatively, D is TRBD1 (5 bases). There are 15 residues in the CDR3. From germline, CDR1 is MNHEY and CDR2 SVGAGI. Trimming took 8 bases from V and 0 from J, leaving 16 bases between them. The CDR3 sequence: CASSTGTEANYGYTF. The CDR3 nucleotides read TGTGCCAGCTCAACAGGCACAGAAGCTAACTATGGCTACACCTTC.

This clone came up a few times. The chain employs TRBV10-3 and TRBJ1-2, with D maybe TRBD1 (6 bases). V was trimmed by 4 bases and J by 3 bases, leaving 9 bases between them. Germline CDR1 and CDR2: ENHRY and SYGVKD. The CDR3 is made up of 13 amino acids. CDR3 residues: CAISGGRDYGYTF. In nucleotides, the CDR3 is TGTGCCATCAGTGGGGGGCGAGACTATGGCTACACCTTC.

This chain links TRBV4-1 with TRBJ2-3; TRBD1 agrees at 7 bases. This CDR3 comprises 16 residues. Germline loops: CDR1 MGHRA, CDR2 YSYEKL. V lost 4 bases to trimming and J lost 0 bases; unmatched junction nucleotides: 7. Here the CDR3 reads CASSLQGDTSTDTQYF. In DNA, the CDR3 is TGCGCCAGCAGCCTCCAGGGGGACACTAGCACAGATACGCAGTATTTT.